The rows below give T cell receptor beta chains drawn from one sample of a study of neurological immune-mediated disorders. TCRdb used MiXCR to reprocess the 5' RACE reads, holding one entry per CDR3 protein. The sample contains 50,000 to 60,000 distinct CDR3 sequences, about 4% of which appear only once. Material: CD4+ T cells from blood. The receptor source for this set is a woman aged 40 to 50 with multiple sclerosis. The CDR3 runs from the conserved cysteine through the conserved F or W. The order of the fields is J gene, clone size, V gene, D gene, CDR3 protein, CDR3 DNA. A D gene is named only where the DNA matches it firmly. Size is stated as once, few or many counts, or a class when the clone is expanded.

j_gene: TRBJ1-5
abundance: many
v_gene: TRBV5-8
d_gene: .
CDR3aa: CASSLRGEGNQPQHF
CDR3nt: TGTGCCAGCAGCTTGAGGGGAGAGGGCAATCAGCCCCAGCATTTT

j_gene: TRBJ1-6
abundance: many
v_gene: TRBV7-3
d_gene: .
CDR3aa: CASSLSGNSPLHF
CDR3nt: TGTGCCAGCAGCTTATCCGGGAATTCACCCCTCCACTTT

j_gene: TRBJ1-1
abundance: many
v_gene: TRBV5-5
d_gene: .
CDR3aa: CASSLGPGNTEAFF
CDR3nt: TGTGCCAGCAGCCTGGGACCGGGGAACACTGAAGCTTTCTTT

j_gene: TRBJ1-1
abundance: many
v_gene: TRBV5-1
d_gene: .
CDR3aa: CASTPEWMETEAFF
CDR3nt: TGCGCCAGCACCCCTGAGTGGATGGAAACTGAAGCTTTCTTT

j_gene: TRBJ2-1
abundance: many
v_gene: TRBV10-3
d_gene: TRBD1
CDR3aa: CAISAGPGTGSYNEQFF
CDR3nt: TGTGCCATCAGTGCTGGGCCGGGGACAGGGAGCTACAATGAGCAGTTCTTC

j_gene: TRBJ2-7
abundance: many
v_gene: TRBV20-1
d_gene: .
CDR3aa: CSASPGPNYEQYF
CDR3nt: TGCAGTGCTAGCCCGGGACCAAACTACGAGCAGTACTTC

j_gene: TRBJ2-1
abundance: many
v_gene: TRBV14
d_gene: .
CDR3aa: CASSQDFTGAYNEQFF
CDR3nt: TGTGCCAGCAGCCAAGATTTTACGGGGGCCTACAATGAGCAGTTCTTC

j_gene: TRBJ2-3
abundance: many
v_gene: TRBV5-1
d_gene: TRBD2
CDR3aa: CASSLRGGSDTQYF
CDR3nt: TGCGCCAGCAGCTTGCGGGGGGGATCAGATACGCAGTATTTT

j_gene: TRBJ1-2
abundance: many
v_gene: TRBV5-1
d_gene: .
CDR3aa: CASSLVQGLDGYTF
CDR3nt: TGCGCCAGCAGCTTGGTGCAGGGGCTCGATGGCTACACCTTC

j_gene: TRBJ1-5
abundance: many
v_gene: TRBV5-5
d_gene: .
CDR3aa: CASSFDQSNQPQHF
CDR3nt: TGTGCCAGCAGCTTCGATCAGAGCAATCAGCCCCAGCATTTT

j_gene: TRBJ1-1
abundance: many
v_gene: TRBV6-5
d_gene: .
CDR3aa: CASSYSFANLEAFF
CDR3nt: TGTGCCAGCAGTTACTCGTTTGCTAATCTTGAAGCTTTCTTT

j_gene: TRBJ2-3
abundance: many
v_gene: TRBV20-1
d_gene: TRBD1
CDR3aa: CSAAGTVTDTQYF
CDR3nt: TGCAGTGCTGCCGGGACAGTTACAGATACGCAGTATTTT

j_gene: TRBJ1-2
abundance: many
v_gene: TRBV7-9
d_gene: .
CDR3aa: CASSLAGIYGYTF
CDR3nt: TGTGCCAGCAGCTTAGCAGGAATCTATGGCTACACCTTC

j_gene: TRBJ2-1
abundance: many
v_gene: TRBV11-2
d_gene: .
CDR3aa: CASSPQEDSAYNEQFF
CDR3nt: TGTGCCAGCAGCCCCCAGGAGGATAGCGCCTACAATGAGCAGTTCTTC

j_gene: TRBJ2-3
abundance: many
v_gene: TRBV10-3
d_gene: .
CDR3aa: CAIMRGSTDTQYF
CDR3nt: TGTGCCATCATGAGGGGGAGCACAGATACGCAGTATTTT

j_gene: TRBJ2-1
abundance: many
v_gene: TRBV10-3
d_gene: .
CDR3aa: CAIRDRLDANEQFF
CDR3nt: TGTGCCATCAGGGACCGATTGGACGCCAATGAGCAGTTCTTC

j_gene: TRBJ1-1
abundance: many
v_gene: TRBV4-1
d_gene: TRBD1
CDR3aa: CASSHPGTGGRTEAFF
CDR3nt: TGCGCCAGCAGCCATCCCGGGACAGGGGGGCGCACTGAAGCTTTCTTT

j_gene: TRBJ2-1
abundance: many
v_gene: TRBV5-1
d_gene: TRBD2
CDR3aa: CASSLGTSASSYNEQFF
CDR3nt: TGCGCCAGCAGCCTAGGGACTAGCGCTAGCTCCTACAATGAGCAGTTCTTC

j_gene: TRBJ1-1
abundance: many
v_gene: TRBV5-5
d_gene: TRBD1
CDR3aa: CASSWEDRGQAFF
CDR3nt: TGTGCCAGCAGCTGGGAGGACAGGGGTCAGGCTTTCTTT

j_gene: TRBJ2-7
abundance: many
v_gene: TRBV5-1
d_gene: .
CDR3aa: CASSLRGAVPSYEQYF
CDR3nt: TGCGCCAGCAGCCTAAGAGGGGCAGTCCCCTCCTACGAGCAGTACTTC

j_gene: TRBJ2-7
abundance: many
v_gene: TRBV7-9
d_gene: .
CDR3aa: CASSLVGGPTYEQYF
CDR3nt: TGTGCCAGCAGCTTAGTTGGTGGACCGACCTACGAGCAGTACTTC

j_gene: TRBJ2-1
abundance: many
v_gene: TRBV29-1
d_gene: .
CDR3aa: CSVGRLGREQFF
CDR3nt: TGCAGCGTGGGACGGTTAGGACGTGAGCAGTTCTTC

j_gene: TRBJ1-1
abundance: many
v_gene: TRBV3-1
d_gene: .
CDR3aa: CASATGSGVNTEAFF
CDR3nt: TGTGCCAGCGCAACAGGGTCCGGGGTGAACACTGAAGCTTTCTTT

j_gene: TRBJ2-5
abundance: many
v_gene: TRBV5-1
d_gene: .
CDR3aa: CASSLVPQETQYF
CDR3nt: TGCGCCAGCAGCTTGGTACCCCAAGAGACCCAGTACTTC

j_gene: TRBJ2-3
abundance: many
v_gene: TRBV7-9
d_gene: TRBD1
CDR3aa: CASSHSWTGTDTQYF
CDR3nt: TGTGCCAGCAGCCACTCCTGGACAGGAACAGATACGCAGTATTTT

j_gene: TRBJ1-1
abundance: many
v_gene: TRBV7-9
d_gene: .
CDR3aa: CASIPGSYGGVVTEAFF
CDR3nt: TGTGCCAGCATTCCCGGGTCTTATGGGGGAGTGGTCACTGAAGCTTTCTTT

j_gene: TRBJ1-2
abundance: many
v_gene: TRBV6-5
d_gene: TRBD1
CDR3aa: CASSYSGQGDGYTF
CDR3nt: TGTGCCAGCAGTTACTCGGGACAGGGGGATGGCTACACCTTC

j_gene: TRBJ1-1
abundance: many
v_gene: TRBV6-5
d_gene: .
CDR3aa: CASRSSTEAFF
CDR3nt: TGTGCCAGCAGATCATCCACTGAAGCTTTCTTT

j_gene: TRBJ2-3
abundance: many
v_gene: TRBV9
d_gene: TRBD2
CDR3aa: CASSGGGPGDTQYF
CDR3nt: TGTGCCAGCAGCGGGGGAGGGCCCGGGGATACGCAGTATTTT

j_gene: TRBJ1-5
abundance: many
v_gene: TRBV30
d_gene: .
CDR3aa: CAWSVPASNQPQHF
CDR3nt: TGTGCCTGGAGTGTACCCGCTAGCAATCAGCCCCAGCATTTT

j_gene: TRBJ2-1
abundance: many
v_gene: TRBV7-2
d_gene: TRBD2
CDR3aa: CASSPSGGSWNEQFF
CDR3nt: TGTGCCAGCAGCCCGAGCGGGGGCAGTTGGAATGAGCAGTTCTTC

j_gene: TRBJ2-1
abundance: many
v_gene: TRBV27
d_gene: TRBD2
CDR3aa: CASSSGLAGPYNEQFF
CDR3nt: TGTGCCAGCAGTTCGGGACTAGCGGGGCCCTACAATGAGCAGTTCTTC

j_gene: TRBJ1-2
abundance: many
v_gene: TRBV3-1
d_gene: .
CDR3aa: CASSQEERVYTF
CDR3nt: TGTGCCAGCAGCCAAGAGGAAAGGGTTTACACCTTC

j_gene: TRBJ2-5
abundance: medium-sized
v_gene: TRBV5-1
d_gene: .
CDR3aa: CASSKGGHETQYF
CDR3nt: TGCGCCAGCAGCAAGGGGGGACATGAGACCCAGTACTTC

j_gene: TRBJ1-1
abundance: many
v_gene: TRBV7-9
d_gene: TRBD1
CDR3aa: CASSLGDRENTEAFF
CDR3nt: TGTGCCAGCAGCTTGGGGGACAGAGAGAACACTGAAGCTTTCTTT

j_gene: TRBJ1-2
abundance: many
v_gene: TRBV5-1
d_gene: .
CDR3aa: CASSTDGPYGYTF
CDR3nt: TGCGCCAGCAGCACGGACGGTCCCTATGGCTACACCTTC

j_gene: TRBJ2-3
abundance: many
v_gene: TRBV5-1
d_gene: TRBD1
CDR3aa: CASSLRQGVGDTQYF
CDR3nt: TGCGCCAGCAGCTTGAGACAGGGGGTAGGAGATACGCAGTATTTT

j_gene: TRBJ1-2
abundance: many
v_gene: TRBV6-6
d_gene: .
CDR3aa: CASSYRAGTTANYGYTF
CDR3nt: TGTGCCAGCAGTTATAGGGCCGGGACAACTGCTAACTATGGCTACACCTTC

j_gene: TRBJ1-4
abundance: many
v_gene: TRBV20-1
d_gene: .
CDR3aa: CSARDNEGGSEKLFF
CDR3nt: TGCAGTGCTAGAGATAATGAAGGGGGAAGTGAAAAACTGTTTTTT